This record concerns one TCR beta chain sequence. Genomic DNA of each subset was evenly split across several immunoSEQ plates. Assay used: immunoSEQ multiplex PCR; TCRdb lists only in-frame clones, some missing. Among some 2.1 million clones listed, over 85% were seen once. The entry originates in a study of shared clonotypes between healthy human individuals. The naive CD8 subset, CD45RO-negative cells positively selected for CCR7, excluded terminally differentiated effector memory CD45RA+ cells. Germline V lookup: CDR1 LNHDA, CDR2 SQIVND (reference sequence). The length of the CDR3 is 14 residues. V was clipped by 7 bases and J by 6 bases; unmatched bases: 12.

This clonotype was sampled from a man aged 18 to 29 in good health. Some clones in this sample may be carry-over from other donors' samples. Sequences were obtained from naive CD8+ T cells from PBMCs. The chain uses TRBV19 and TRBJ2-7, with 7 positions matching TRBD2. The CDR3 region is CASKLGLPGGEQYF. As DNA, the CDR3 is TGTGCCAGTAAGCTCGGACTCCCGGGGGGCGAGCAGTACTTC.